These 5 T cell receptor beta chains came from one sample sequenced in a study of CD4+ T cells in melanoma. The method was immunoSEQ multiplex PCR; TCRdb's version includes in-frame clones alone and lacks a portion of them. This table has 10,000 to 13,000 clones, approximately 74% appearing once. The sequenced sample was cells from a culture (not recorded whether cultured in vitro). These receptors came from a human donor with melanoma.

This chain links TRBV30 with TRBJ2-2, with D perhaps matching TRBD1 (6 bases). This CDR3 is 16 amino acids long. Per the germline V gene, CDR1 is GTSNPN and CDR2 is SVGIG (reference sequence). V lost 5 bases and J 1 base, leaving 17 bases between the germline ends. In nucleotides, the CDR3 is TGTGCCTGGGGACAGCTCAATTGGGGGAACACCGGGGAGCTGTTTTTT. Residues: CAWGQLNWGNTGELFF. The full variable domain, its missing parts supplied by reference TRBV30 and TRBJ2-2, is SQTIHQWPATLVQPVGSPLSLECTVEGTSNPNLYWYRQAAGRGLQLLFYSVGIGQISSEVPQNLSASRPQDRQFILSSKKLLLSDSGFYLCAWGQLNWGNTGELFFGEGSRLTVL.

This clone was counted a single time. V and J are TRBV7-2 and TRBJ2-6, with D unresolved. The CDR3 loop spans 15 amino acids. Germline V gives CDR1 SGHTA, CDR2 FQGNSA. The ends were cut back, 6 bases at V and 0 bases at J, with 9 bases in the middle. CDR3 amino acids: CASSFRPSGANVLTF. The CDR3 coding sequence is TGTGCCAGCAGTTTTAGGCCCTCTGGGGCCAACGTCCTGACTTTC.

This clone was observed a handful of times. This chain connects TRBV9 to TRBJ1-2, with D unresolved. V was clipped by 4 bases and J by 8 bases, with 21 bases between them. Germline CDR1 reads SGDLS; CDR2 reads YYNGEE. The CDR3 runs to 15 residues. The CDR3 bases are TGTGCCAGCAGCTCGCTGGTGGACGGGCTCTACGGCTACACCTTC. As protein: CASSSLVDGLYGYTF.

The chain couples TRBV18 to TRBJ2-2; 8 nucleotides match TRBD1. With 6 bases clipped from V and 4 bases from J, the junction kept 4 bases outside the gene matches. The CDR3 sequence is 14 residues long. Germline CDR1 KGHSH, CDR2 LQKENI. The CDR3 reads CASSQTGATGELFF. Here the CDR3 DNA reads TGTGCCAGCTCCCAGACAGGGGCCACCGGGGAGCTGTTTTTT.

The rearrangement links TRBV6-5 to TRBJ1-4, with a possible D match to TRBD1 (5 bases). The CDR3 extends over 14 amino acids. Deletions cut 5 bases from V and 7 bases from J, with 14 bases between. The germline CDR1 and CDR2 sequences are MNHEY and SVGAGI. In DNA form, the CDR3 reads TGTGCCAGCAGTCAGAGGGGATTCGGTGAAAAACTGTTTTTT. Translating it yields CASSQRGFGEKLFF.